These 27 T cell receptor beta chains came from one sample sequenced in a study of blood T cell repertoires in COVID-19. Sequenced by immunoSEQ multiplex PCR; TCRdb stores in-frame clones only, minus some. The sample has roughly 120,000 clones; roughly 80% are singletons. Sequenced material: peripheral blood. These receptors were obtained from a man aged 45-60 years with acute or convalescent COVID-19.

V gene TRBV9 combines with J gene TRBJ2-3; TRBD2 matches at 10 bases. Germline loops: CDR1 SGDLS, CDR2 YYNGEE. After removal of 0 bases from V and 7 bases from J, the junction contained 5 bases not matched to a gene. The CDR3 sequence is 15 residues long. CDR3 in DNA: TGTGCCAGCAGCGTAGGTAGCGGGAGGTTTTATACGCAGTATTTT. The encoded protein is CASSVGSGRFYTQYF. Full variable domain (remainder filled in from reference TRBV9 and TRBJ2-3): DSGVTQTPKHLITATGQRVTLRCSPRSGDLSVYWYQQSLDQGLQFLIQYYNGEERAKGNILERFSAQQFPDLHSELNLSSLELGDSALYFCASSVGSGRFYTQYFGPGTRLTVL.

V usage is TRBV2 and J usage is TRBJ1-4; tentatively, D is TRBD1 (5 bases). Trimming removed 4 bases at V and 6 bases at J, with 15 bases between. Per germline, CDR1 SNHLY and CDR2 FYNNEI. There are 15 residues in the CDR3. In nucleotides, the CDR3 is TGTGCCAGCAGTGGAACCGGGCCCAGGGATGAAAAACTGTTTTTT. Its protein product is CASSGTGPRDEKLFF.

The V gene is TRBV6-5, the J gene TRBJ2-1; 13 positions match TRBD2. The junction had 7 bases not matched to a gene; V was cut back by 7 bases and J by 7 bases. In germline, CDR1 is MNHEY, CDR2 SVGAGI. The CDR3 totals 15 residues. CDR3 bases: TGTGCCAGCACTAAAGGACTAGCGGGAGTTAATGAGCAGTTCTTC. Protein product: CASTKGLAGVNEQFF.

The chain recombines TRBV19 with TRBJ2-5, with D possibly being TRBD1 (6 bases). CDR1 and CDR2 from the germline V gene are LNHDA and SQIVND (reference sequence). CDR3 length: 16 residues. V was trimmed by 0 bases and J by 1 base, leaving 12 bases between them. This chain's CDR3 is CASSIDSRGPQETQYF. The CDR3 DNA follows: TGTGCCAGTAGTATAGATAGCAGGGGACCCCAAGAGACCCAGTACTTC.

V is TRBV5-8 and J is TRBJ2-3, with 7 nucleotides matching TRBD1. The germline V gene has CDR1 SGHTS and CDR2 YDEGEE. V shed 7 bases, J shed 5 bases, and the junction held 10 bases outside the gene matches. This CDR3 region has 14 residues. CDR3 coding DNA: TGTGCCAGCCCGAGGACAGGAAGGGAAGATACGCAGTATTTT. Its protein product is CASPRTGREDTQYF. The full variable domain, with the rest looked up from reference TRBV5-8 and TRBJ2-3, is EAGVTQSPTHLIKTRGQQATLRCSPISGHTSVYWYQQALGLGLQFLLWYDEGEERNRGNFPPRFSGRQFPNYSSELNVNALELEDSALYLCASPRTGREDTQYFGPGTRLTVL.

V usage is TRBV29-1 and J usage is TRBJ1-1; D gene unclear. This CDR3 region has 11 residues. Trimming removed 4 bases from V and 6 bases from J, with 9 bases in between. Germline assignment: CDR1 SQVTM and CDR2 ANQGSEA. The CDR3 region has the DNA TGCAGCGTTGCGAACAGTGCTGAAGCTTTCTTT. Encoded protein: CSVANSAEAFF.

CDR3 sequence reads: CASRTYSGPNEQFF. The DNA for the CDR3 is TGTGCCAGCAGGACTTATAGCGGTCCCAATGAGCAGTTCTTC. The chain links TRBV2 to TRBJ2-1; TRBD2 might be the D (6 bases). This CDR3 has 14 residues. Trimming left V 6 bases short and J 6 bases short, with 15 bases between. Germline CDR1 reads SNHLY; CDR2 reads FYNNEI.

The rearrangement links TRBV19 to TRBJ2-3; D is undetermined. Germline V lookup: CDR1 LNHDA, CDR2 SQIVND (reference sequence). The V gene lost 3 bases and the J gene lost 2 bases, with 15 bases spanning the gap. This CDR3 has 16 amino acids. The CDR3 here is CASSIGREALTDTQYF. The CDR3, as DNA: TGTGCCAGTAGTATTGGCCGCGAGGCCCTCACAGATACGCAGTATTTT.

The chain uses TRBV6-6 and TRBJ2-2, with 11 positions matching TRBD1. The germline V gene has CDR1 MNHNY and CDR2 SVGAGI (reference sequence). Trimming took 8 bases from V and 6 from J; bases not matched to a gene: 11. The length of the CDR3 is 16 residues. The CDR3 is CASRIPPGQGAGELFF. The CDR3 DNA sequence: TGTGCCAGCCGAATACCACCGGGACAGGGGGCCGGGGAGCTGTTTTTT.

This chain uses TRBV7-8 with TRBJ1-1; D remains ambiguous. Germline loops: CDR1 SGHVS, CDR2 FQNEAQ. V gave up 3 bases and J gave up 2 bases, with 19 bases separating them. CDR3 size: 17 residues. CDR3 sequence (DNA): TGTGCCAGCAGCTTCCTGGCCCAACAGACCCTAAACACTGAAGCTTTCTTT. This sequence encodes CASSFLAQQTLNTEAFF.

This clone occurred a few times. V usage is TRBV7-8 and J usage is TRBJ1-4; no definite D call. This CDR3 has 14 residues. The germline V and J ends were trimmed by 2 bases and 6 bases, with 10 bases remaining between them. Germline CDR1 SGHVS, CDR2 FQNEAQ. The CDR3 DNA reads as TGTGCCAGCAGCTTACAGGTAGCGGATGAAAAACTGTTTTTT. Protein sequence: CASSLQVADEKLFF.

The chain combines TRBV5-1 with TRBJ2-7; possible D gene TRBD2, 6 bases. V lost 3 bases and J lost 3, with 13 bases in between. The CDR3 is 14 residues long. Germline CDR1 is SGHRS and CDR2 is YFSETQ. CDR3 nucleotides: TGCGCCAGCAGCTATCCGGGACTCGGCTACGAGCAGTACTTC. Its translation: CASSYPGLGYEQYF.

The chain joins TRBV5-1 to TRBJ2-5; TRBD1 matches at 9 bases. Unmatched junction bases numbered 5, after V lost 0 bases and J lost 2 bases. The CDR3 consists of 16 residues. The germline V gene has CDR1 SGHRS and CDR2 YFSETQ. The CDR3 DNA reads as TGCGCCAGCAGCTTGGTGGGGACAGGGTCACAAGAGACCCAGTACTTC. This encodes CASSLVGTGSQETQYF.

The chain links TRBV30 to TRBJ2-1; 12 nucleotides line up with TRBD2. Trimming cost V 3 bases and J 9 bases; bases outside gene matches: 12. This CDR3 region has 16 residues. Germline V CDR1 and CDR2: GTSNPN, SVGIG (reference sequence). The CDR3 sequence is CAWRIGASGGASEQFF. Here the CDR3 DNA reads TGTGCCTGGAGAATCGGGGCTAGCGGGGGGGCTTCTGAGCAGTTCTTC.

This chain connects TRBV24-1 to TRBJ1-2, with 9 bases lining up with TRBD1. This CDR3 contains 15 residues. CDR1 and CDR2 from the germline V gene are KGHDR and SFDVKD. V shed 4 bases, J shed 2 bases, and the junction held 4 bases outside the gene matches. CDR3 DNA: TGTGCCACCAGTGAGACCGGGACAGGGAACTATGGCTACACCTTC. It is translated as CATSETGTGNYGYTF.

The chain is built from TRBV5-8 and TRBJ1-2, with TRBD1 as a possible D gene (6 bases). CDR1 and CDR2 from the germline V gene are SGHTS and YDEGEE. The V and J ends lost 1 base and 4 bases respectively, with 14 bases between them. This CDR3 has 15 residues. The DNA for the CDR3 is TGTGCCAGCAGCTTGACTCTGACAGGCGGCTATGGCTACACCTTC. Translation: CASSLTLTGGYGYTF.

The genes are TRBV7-2 and TRBJ1-5, with TRBD1 identical over 7 bases. In germline, CDR1 is SGHTA, CDR2 FQGNSA. J lost 3 bases, V lost 1 base, and 9 bases had no gene match. This CDR3 has 17 amino acids. CDR3 amino acids: CASSLGDRFEANQPQHF. The CDR3 DNA follows: TGTGCCAGCAGCTTAGGGGACAGATTTGAAGCCAATCAGCCCCAGCATTTT.

The chain combines TRBV3-1 (or the pseudogene TRBV3-2) with TRBJ2-1, with TRBD2 matching over 10 bases. The CDR3 runs 16 residues. The germline gives CDR1 LGHDT, CDR2 YNNKEL (reference sequence). V was pared by 1 base and J by 6 bases, with 6 bases of the junction left unmatched. CDR3 sequence (DNA): TGTGCCAGCAGCCAAGGCAAAAGCGGGGGGGTCAATGAGCAGTTCTTC. Translating gives CASSQGKSGGVNEQFF.

The chain links TRBV2 to TRBJ1-6; possibly TRBD1 for D (5 bases). Germline V gene lookup returns CDR1 SNHLY and CDR2 FYNNEI. CDR3 length: 14 residues. V lost 4 bases and J lost 6, with 10 bases in between. CDR3 DNA sequence: TGTGCCAGCAGTGTGGGGCAGAGTAATTCACCCCTCCACTTT. Translated: CASSVGQSNSPLHF. Together with reference TRBV2 and TRBJ1-6, the CDR3 gives the full variable domain: EPEVTQTPSHQVTQMGQEVILRCVPISNHLYFYWYRQILGQKVEFLVSFYNNEISEKSEIFDDQFSVERPDGSNFTLKIRSTKLEDSAMYFCASSVGQSNSPLHFGNGTRLTVT.

The chain links TRBV5-6 to TRBJ2-7, with TRBD2 matching 7 bases. This CDR3 region has 13 residues. Losses at the gene ends were 0 bases for V and 6 bases for J; bases not matched to a gene: 3. CDR1 is SGHDT, CDR2 YYEEEE, per germline. The CDR3 DNA reads as TGTGCCAGCAGCTTGGCGGGAGGTATCGAGCAGTACTTC. Encoded protein: CASSLAGGIEQYF.

The genes are TRBV12-5 and TRBJ1-1; D is ambiguous. Trimming left V 0 bases short and J 0 bases short, with 11 bases between. The CDR3 is made up of 16 amino acids. Germline CDR1 LGHNT, CDR2 FRNRAP. The CDR3, as DNA: TGTGCTAGTGGTTTGGTACATGGCACATTGAACACTGAAGCTTTCTTT. This codes for CASGLVHGTLNTEAFF. Supplemented by reference TRBV12-5 and TRBJ1-1, the full variable domain reads DARVTQTPRHKVTEMGQEVTMRCQPILGHNTVFWYRQTMMQGLELLAYFRNRAPLDDSGMPKDRFSAEMPDATLATLKIQPSEPRDSAVYFCASGLVHGTLNTEAFFGQGTRLTVV.

The chain couples TRBV3-1 (or the pseudogene TRBV3-2) to TRBJ2-7; 7 bases are shared with TRBD2. Germline CDR1 reads LGHDT; CDR2 reads YNNKEL (reference sequence). V lost 3 bases to trimming and J lost 4 bases; unmatched junction nucleotides: 9. The length of the CDR3 is 15 residues. Here the CDR3 DNA reads TGTGCCAGCAGCCAGAGTAGTGGGGGGGTATACGAGCAGTACTTC. Its protein is CASSQSSGGVYEQYF.

The CDR3 here is CASSEDRGYQPQHF. CDR3 coding DNA: TGTGCCAGCAGTGAGGACAGGGGGTATCAGCCCCAGCATTTT. This rearrangement joins TRBV2 to TRBJ1-5; 10 positions agree with TRBD1. The CDR3 runs to 14 residues. V lost 3 bases, J lost 5 bases, and 1 base stayed unmatched. Per the germline V gene, CDR1 is SNHLY and CDR2 is FYNNEI.

The rearrangement joins TRBV6-4 to TRBJ2-5, with 8 positions matching TRBD1. J lost 1 base, V lost 0 bases, and 1 base had no gene match. The CDR3 consists of 15 residues. Germline V gives CDR1 MRHNA, CDR2 SNTAGT. CDR3 amino acids: CASSDSGTGQETQYF. DNA of the CDR3: TGTGCCAGCAGTGACTCGGGGACAGGCCAAGAGACCCAGTACTTC.

V usage is TRBV10-2 and J usage is TRBJ1-5; a possible D gene is TRBD1 (6 bases). This CDR3 spans 14 amino acids. From germline, CDR1 is WSHSY and CDR2 SAAADI. Trimming took off 8 bases at V and 0 bases at J, with 11 bases between the two ends. CDR3 coding DNA: TGCGCCAGCCAGCAGGGGTATAGCAATCAGCCCCAGCATTTT. Encoded protein: CASQQGYSNQPQHF.

As concerns this clone: This same CDR3 is encoded by further DNA sequences in the sample. The chain has TRBV11-2 and TRBJ2-5, with D perhaps TRBD1 (5 bases). Germline-derived CDR1 and CDR2 are SGHAT and FQNNGV. V lost 8 bases to trimming and J lost 5 bases, with 9 bases between them. This CDR3 contains 11 residues. CDR3 in DNA: TGTGCCAGCTCCCCAGGGGAGACCCAGTACTTC. It specifies CASSPGETQYF.

This clone came up a few times. This CDR3 is also generated by other DNA sequences in the sample. This chain joins TRBV15 and TRBJ1-5; 9 nucleotides align to TRBD1. Unmatched junction bases numbered 6, after V lost 3 bases and J lost 6 bases. Germline lookup yields CDR1 LNHNV and CDR2 YYDKDF (reference sequence). The CDR3 covers 15 residues. CDR3 sequence reads: CATSRAGTGTQPQHF. CDR3 DNA sequence: TGTGCCACCAGCAGGGCCGGGACAGGGACTCAGCCCCAGCATTTT.